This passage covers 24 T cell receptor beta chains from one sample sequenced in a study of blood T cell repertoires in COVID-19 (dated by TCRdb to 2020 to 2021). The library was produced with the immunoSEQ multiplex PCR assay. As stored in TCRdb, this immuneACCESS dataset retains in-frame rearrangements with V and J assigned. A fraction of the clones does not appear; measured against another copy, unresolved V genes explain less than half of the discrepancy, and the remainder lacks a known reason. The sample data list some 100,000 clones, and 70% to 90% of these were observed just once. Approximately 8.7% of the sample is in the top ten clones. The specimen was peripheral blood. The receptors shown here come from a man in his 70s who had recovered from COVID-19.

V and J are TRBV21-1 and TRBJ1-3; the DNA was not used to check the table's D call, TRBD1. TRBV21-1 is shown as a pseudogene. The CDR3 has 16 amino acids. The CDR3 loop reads CASSKRNRDSGNTIYF. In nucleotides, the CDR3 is TGTGCCAGCAGCAAAAGGAACAGGGACTCTGGAAACACCATATATTTT.

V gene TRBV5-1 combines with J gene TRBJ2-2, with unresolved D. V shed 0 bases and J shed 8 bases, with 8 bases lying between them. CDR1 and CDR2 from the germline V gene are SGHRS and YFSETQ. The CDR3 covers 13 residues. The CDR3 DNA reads TGCGCCAGCAGCTTGGACCGCACAGGGGAGCTGTTTTTT. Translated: CASSLDRTGELFF. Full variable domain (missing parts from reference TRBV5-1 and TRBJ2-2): KAGVTQTPRYLIKTRGQQVTLSCSPISGHRSVSWYQQTPGQGLQFLFEYFSETQRNKGNFPGRFSGRQFSNSRSEMNVSTLELGDSALYLCASSLDRTGELFFGEGSRLTVL.

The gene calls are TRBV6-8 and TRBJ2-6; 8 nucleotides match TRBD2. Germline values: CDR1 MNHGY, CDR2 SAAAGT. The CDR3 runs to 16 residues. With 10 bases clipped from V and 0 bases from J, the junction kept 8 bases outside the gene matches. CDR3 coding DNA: TGTGCCAACCCGGGGGGGTGGCGCTCTGGGGCCAACGTCCTGACTTTC. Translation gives CANPGGWRSGANVLTF.

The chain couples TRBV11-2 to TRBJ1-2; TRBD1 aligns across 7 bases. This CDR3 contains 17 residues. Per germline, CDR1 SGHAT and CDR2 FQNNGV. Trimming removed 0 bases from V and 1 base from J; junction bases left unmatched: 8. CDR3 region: CASSLEGGDRDNYGYTF. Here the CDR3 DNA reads TGTGCCAGCAGCTTAGAAGGTGGGGACAGAGATAACTATGGCTACACCTTC.

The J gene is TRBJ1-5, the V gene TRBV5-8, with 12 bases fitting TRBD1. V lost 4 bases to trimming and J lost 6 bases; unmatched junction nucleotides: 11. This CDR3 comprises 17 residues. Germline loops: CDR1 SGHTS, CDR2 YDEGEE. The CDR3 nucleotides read TGTGCCAGCAGCCCCGGGACAGGGGGCGCCCCCGGTCAGCCCCAGCATTTT. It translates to CASSPGTGGAPGQPQHF.

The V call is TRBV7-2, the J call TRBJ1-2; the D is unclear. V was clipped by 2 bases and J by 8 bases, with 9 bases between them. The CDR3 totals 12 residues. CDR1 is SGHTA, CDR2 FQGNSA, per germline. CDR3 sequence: CASSLPLRGYTF. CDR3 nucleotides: TGTGCCAGCAGCTTACCATTGCGGGGCTACACCTTC.

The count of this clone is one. In nucleotides, the CDR3 is TGTGCCAGCAGTGAAGGGTACACAGGGGGCTTAGAGACCCAGTACTTC. This sequence encodes CASSEGYTGGLETQYF. The chain recombines TRBV27 with TRBJ2-5; 9 bases are a match to TRBD1. The CDR3 totals 16 residues. The V and J ends lost 5 bases and 4 bases, in that order; junction bases with no gene match: 11. Germline CDR1 MNHEY, CDR2 SMNVEV (reference sequence).

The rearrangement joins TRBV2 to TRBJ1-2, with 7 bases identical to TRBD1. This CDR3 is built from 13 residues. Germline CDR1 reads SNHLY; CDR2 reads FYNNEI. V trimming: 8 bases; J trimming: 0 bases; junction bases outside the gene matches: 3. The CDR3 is CASHRGPNYGYTF. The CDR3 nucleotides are TGTGCCAGCCACAGGGGCCCTAACTATGGCTACACCTTC. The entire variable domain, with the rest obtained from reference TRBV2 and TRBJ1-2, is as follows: EPEVTQTPSHQVTQMGQEVILRCVPISNHLYFYWYRQILGQKVEFLVSFYNNEISEKSEIFDDQFSVERPDGSNFTLKIRSTKLEDSAMYFCASHRGPNYGYTFGSGTRLTVV.

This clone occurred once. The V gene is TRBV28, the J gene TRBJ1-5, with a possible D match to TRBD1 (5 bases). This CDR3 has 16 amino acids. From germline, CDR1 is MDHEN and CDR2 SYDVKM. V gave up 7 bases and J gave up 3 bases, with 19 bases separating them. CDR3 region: CASTPGQAPNNQPQHF. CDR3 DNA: TGTGCCAGCACCCCAGGGCAGGCGCCAAACAATCAGCCCCAGCATTTT.

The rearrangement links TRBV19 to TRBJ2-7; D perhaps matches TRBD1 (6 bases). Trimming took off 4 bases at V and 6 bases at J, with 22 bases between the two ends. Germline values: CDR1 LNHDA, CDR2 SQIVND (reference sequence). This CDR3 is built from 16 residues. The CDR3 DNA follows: TGTGCCAGTAGTACTCGAACCCCTCCAGGGGCGGGCGAGCAGTACTTC. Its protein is CASSTRTPPGAGEQYF.

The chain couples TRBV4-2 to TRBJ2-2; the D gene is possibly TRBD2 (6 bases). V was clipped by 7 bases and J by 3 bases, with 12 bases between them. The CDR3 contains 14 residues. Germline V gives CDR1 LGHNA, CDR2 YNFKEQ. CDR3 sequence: CASNGPSDTGELFF. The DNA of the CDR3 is TGTGCCAGCAATGGGCCTAGCGACACCGGGGAGCTGTTTTTT.

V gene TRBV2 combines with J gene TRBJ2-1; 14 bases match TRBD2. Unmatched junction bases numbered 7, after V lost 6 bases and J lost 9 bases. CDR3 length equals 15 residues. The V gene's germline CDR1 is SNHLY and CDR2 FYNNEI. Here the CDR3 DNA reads TGTGCCAGCAGCCCGGGACTAGCGGGAGTTGGTGAGCAGTTCTTC. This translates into CASSPGLAGVGEQFF.

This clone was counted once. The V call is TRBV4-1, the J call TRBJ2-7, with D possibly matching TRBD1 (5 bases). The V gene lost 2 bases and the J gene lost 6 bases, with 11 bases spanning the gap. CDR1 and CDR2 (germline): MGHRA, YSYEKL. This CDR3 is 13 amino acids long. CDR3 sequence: CASSQFPGSEQYF. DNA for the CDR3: TGCGCCAGCAGCCAATTTCCAGGGTCCGAGCAGTACTTC.

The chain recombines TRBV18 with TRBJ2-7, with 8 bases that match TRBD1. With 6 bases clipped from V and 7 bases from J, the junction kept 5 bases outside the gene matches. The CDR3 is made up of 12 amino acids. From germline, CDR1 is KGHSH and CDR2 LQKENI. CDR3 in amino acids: CASSQDREEQYF. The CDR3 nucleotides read TGTGCCAGCTCGCAGGACAGGGAAGAGCAGTACTTC.

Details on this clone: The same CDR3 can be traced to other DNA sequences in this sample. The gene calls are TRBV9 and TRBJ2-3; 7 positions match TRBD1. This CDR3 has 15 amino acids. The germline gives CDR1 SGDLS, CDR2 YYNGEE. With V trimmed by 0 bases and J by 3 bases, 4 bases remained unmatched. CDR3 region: CASSVEQGRTDTQYF. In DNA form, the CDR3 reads TGTGCCAGCAGCGTAGAACAGGGGCGAACAGATACGCAGTATTTT.

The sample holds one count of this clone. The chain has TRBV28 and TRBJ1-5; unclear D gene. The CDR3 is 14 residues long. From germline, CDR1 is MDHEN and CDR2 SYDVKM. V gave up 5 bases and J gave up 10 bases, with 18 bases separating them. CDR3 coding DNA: TGTGCCAGCAGTCCGGCGGGAGGATTCAGCCCCCAGCATTTT. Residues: CASSPAGGFSPQHF.

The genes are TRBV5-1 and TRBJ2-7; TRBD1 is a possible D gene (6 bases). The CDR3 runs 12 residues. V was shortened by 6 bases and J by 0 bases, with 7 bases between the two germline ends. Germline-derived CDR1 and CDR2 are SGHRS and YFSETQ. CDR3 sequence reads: CASTDSSYEQYF. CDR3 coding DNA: TGCGCCAGCACGGACAGCTCCTACGAGCAGTACTTC.

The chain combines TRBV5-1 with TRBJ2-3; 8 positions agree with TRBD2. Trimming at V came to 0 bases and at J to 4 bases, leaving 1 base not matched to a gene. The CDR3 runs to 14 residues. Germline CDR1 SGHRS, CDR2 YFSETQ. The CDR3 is CASSLAGGADTQYF. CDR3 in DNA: TGCGCCAGCAGCTTGGCCGGGGGGGCAGATACGCAGTATTTT.

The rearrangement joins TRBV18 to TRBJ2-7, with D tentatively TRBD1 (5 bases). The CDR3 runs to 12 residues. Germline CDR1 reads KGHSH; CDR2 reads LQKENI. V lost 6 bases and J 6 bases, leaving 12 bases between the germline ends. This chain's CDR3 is CASSQGTGEQYF. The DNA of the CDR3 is TGTGCCAGCTCCCAGGGAACGGGCGAGCAGTACTTC.

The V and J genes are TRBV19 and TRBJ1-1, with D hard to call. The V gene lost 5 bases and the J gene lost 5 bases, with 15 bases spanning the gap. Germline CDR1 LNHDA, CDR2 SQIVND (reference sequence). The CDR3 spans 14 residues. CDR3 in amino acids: CASSRLEGWTEAFF. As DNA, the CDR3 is TGTGCCAGTAGTCGGCTTGAGGGTTGGACTGAAGCTTTCTTT.

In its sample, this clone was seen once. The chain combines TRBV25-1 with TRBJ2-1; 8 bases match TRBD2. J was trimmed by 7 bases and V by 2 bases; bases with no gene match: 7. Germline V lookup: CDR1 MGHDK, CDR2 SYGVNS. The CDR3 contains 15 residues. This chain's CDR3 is CASSEEAGDSNEQFF. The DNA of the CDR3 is TGTGCCAGCAGTGAAGAAGCGGGAGATTCTAATGAGCAGTTCTTC.

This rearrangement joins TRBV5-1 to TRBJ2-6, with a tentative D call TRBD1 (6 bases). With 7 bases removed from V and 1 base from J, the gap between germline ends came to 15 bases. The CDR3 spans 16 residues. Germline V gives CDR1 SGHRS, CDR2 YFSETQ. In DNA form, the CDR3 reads TGCGCCAGCTCCCGGACAGCCAATTCTGGGGCCAACGTCCTGACTTTC. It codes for CASSRTANSGANVLTF.

This CDR3 is CATSPRQGNTEAFF. The CDR3 DNA is TGTGCCACCAGCCCCCGACAGGGGAACACTGAAGCTTTCTTT. V is TRBV15 and J is TRBJ1-1; 7 bases map to TRBD1. Unmatched junction bases numbered 4, after V lost 5 bases and J lost 1 base. CDR3 length: 14 amino acids. Germline V gives CDR1 LNHNV, CDR2 YYDKDF (reference sequence). The whole variable domain, remainder taken from reference TRBV15 and TRBJ1-1, is DAMVIQNPRYQVTQFGKPVTLSCSQTLNHNVMYWYQQKSSQAPKLLFHYYDKDFNNEADTPDNFQSRRPNTSFCFLDIRSPGLGDTAMYLCATSPRQGNTEAFFGQGTRLTVV.

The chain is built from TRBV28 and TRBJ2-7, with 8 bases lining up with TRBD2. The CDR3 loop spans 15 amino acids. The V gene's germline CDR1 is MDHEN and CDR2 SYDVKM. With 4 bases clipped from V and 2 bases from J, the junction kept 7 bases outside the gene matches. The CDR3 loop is CASSSPGLGAYEQYF. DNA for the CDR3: TGTGCCAGCAGTTCACCGGGACTAGGAGCCTACGAGCAGTACTTC.